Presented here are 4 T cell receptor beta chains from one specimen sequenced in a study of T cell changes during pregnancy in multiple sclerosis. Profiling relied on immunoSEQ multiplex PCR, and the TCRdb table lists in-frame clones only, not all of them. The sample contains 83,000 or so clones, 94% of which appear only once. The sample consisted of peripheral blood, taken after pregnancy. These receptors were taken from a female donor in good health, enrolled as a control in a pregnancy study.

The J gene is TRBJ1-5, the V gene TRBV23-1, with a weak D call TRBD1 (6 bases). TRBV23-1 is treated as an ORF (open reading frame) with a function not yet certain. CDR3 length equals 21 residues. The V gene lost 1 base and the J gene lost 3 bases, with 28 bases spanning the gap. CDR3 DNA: TGCGCCAGCAGTCAATTAAACAGGGACGGGGGGAAGCGTGGGGTCAATCAGCCCCAGCATTTT. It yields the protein CASSQLNRDGGKRGVNQPQHF.

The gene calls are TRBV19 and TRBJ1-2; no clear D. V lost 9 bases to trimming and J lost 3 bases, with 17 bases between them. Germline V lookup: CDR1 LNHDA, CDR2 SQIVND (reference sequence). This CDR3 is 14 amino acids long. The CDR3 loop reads CASRTPWEDYGYTF. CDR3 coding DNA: TGTGCCAGCAGGACCCCCTGGGAGGACTATGGCTACACCTTC.

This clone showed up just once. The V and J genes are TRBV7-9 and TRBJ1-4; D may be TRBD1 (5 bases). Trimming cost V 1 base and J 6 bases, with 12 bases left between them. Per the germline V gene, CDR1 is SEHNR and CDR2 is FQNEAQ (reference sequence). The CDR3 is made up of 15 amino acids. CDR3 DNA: TGTGCCAGCAGCTTAGAGTCAGGGAAGGATGAAAAACTGTTTTTT. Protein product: CASSLESGKDEKLFF.

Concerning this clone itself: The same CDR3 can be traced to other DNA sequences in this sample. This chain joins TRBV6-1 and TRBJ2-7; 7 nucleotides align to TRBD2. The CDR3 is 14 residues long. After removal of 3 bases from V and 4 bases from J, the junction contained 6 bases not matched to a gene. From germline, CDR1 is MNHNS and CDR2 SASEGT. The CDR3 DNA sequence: TGTGCCAGCAGTGAGGGGGGGGACCCTTACGAGCAGTACTTC. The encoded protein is CASSEGGDPYEQYF.